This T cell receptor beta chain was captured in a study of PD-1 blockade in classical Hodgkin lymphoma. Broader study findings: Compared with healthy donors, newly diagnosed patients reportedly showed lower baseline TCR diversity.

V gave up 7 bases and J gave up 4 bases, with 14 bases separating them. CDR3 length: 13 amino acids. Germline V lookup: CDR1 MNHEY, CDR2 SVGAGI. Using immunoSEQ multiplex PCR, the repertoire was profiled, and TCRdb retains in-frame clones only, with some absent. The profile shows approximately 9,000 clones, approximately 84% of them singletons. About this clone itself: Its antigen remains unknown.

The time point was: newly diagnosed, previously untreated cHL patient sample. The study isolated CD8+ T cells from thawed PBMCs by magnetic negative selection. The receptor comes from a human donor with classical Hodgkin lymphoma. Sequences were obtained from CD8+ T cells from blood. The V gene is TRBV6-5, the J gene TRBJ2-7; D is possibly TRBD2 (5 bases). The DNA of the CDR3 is TGTGCCAGCAACCTAAAAGCGGAGTACGAGCAGTACTTC. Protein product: CASNLKAEYEQYF.